Following are 26 T cell receptor beta chains from one sample sequenced in a study of shared clonotypes between healthy human individuals. This table comes from immunoSEQ multiplex PCR, and its TCRdb copy is limited to in-frame clones, with some not included. The sample consists of under 550,000 clones, 90% to 97% of them appearing once. Sequencing was done on a sample of naive CD4+ T cells sorted from blood. Subset here: CD45RA+ positively selected. The receptors come from a young woman in good health.

This sequence joins TRBV9 and TRBJ2-1; TRBD1 is a possible D gene (5 bases). V was trimmed by 4 bases and J by 9 bases, leaving 11 bases between them. Germline V gene sequence: CDR1 SGDLS, CDR2 YYNGEE. CDR3 length: 12 amino acids. CDR3 loop: CASSLGATEQFF. The CDR3 bases are TGTGCCAGCAGCTTAGGGGCGACTGAGCAGTTCTTC.

The chain is built from TRBV4-2 and TRBJ1-4; 8 bases are shared with TRBD1. The trim removed 4 bases at V and 3 bases at J, leaving 4 bases unmatched. This CDR3 spans 15 amino acids. Germline CDR1 reads LGHNA; CDR2 reads YNFKEQ. The CDR3 region is CASSPQGGANEKLFF. The CDR3, as DNA: TGTGCCAGCAGCCCACAGGGGGGAGCTAATGAAAAACTGTTTTTT.

The V call is TRBV7-8, the J call TRBJ2-7; D is unresolved. Trimming shortened V by 4 bases and J by 3 bases, and 10 bases separated the two germline ends. The germline V gene has CDR1 SGHVS and CDR2 FQNEAQ. The CDR3 covers 13 residues. CDR3 nucleotide sequence: TGTGCCAGCAGCTCAATACTCAGCTACGAGCAGTACTTC. This gives the protein CASSSILSYEQYF.

The V gene is TRBV6-1, the J gene TRBJ2-1, with D tentatively TRBD2 (5 bases). With 9 bases removed from V and 0 bases from J, the gap between germline ends came to 12 bases. Germline CDR1 MNHNS, CDR2 SASEGT. The CDR3 sequence is 14 residues long. The CDR3 sequence is CASRGLSSYNEQFF. The CDR3 DNA reads as TGTGCCAGTAGAGGACTTAGCTCCTACAATGAGCAGTTCTTC.

The rearrangement joins TRBV19 to TRBJ2-5, with 9 positions matching TRBD2. The end of the DNA aligns better with TRBJ2-7, so the J call may be wrong. CDR1 is LNHDA, CDR2 SQIVND, per germline (reference sequence). The CDR3 is 14 amino acids. DNA of the CDR3: TGTGCCAGTAGTCCAATAGCGGGAGCCTACGAGCAGTACTTC. Translation: CASSPIAGAYEQYF.

J is TRBJ1-1 and V is TRBV21-1. TRBV21-1 is a pseudogene locus. There are 17 residues in the CDR3. CDR3 sequence (DNA): TGTGCCAGCCGGGTGGGCAGCGATACCAACATGAACACTGAAGCTTTCTTT. Translating gives CASRVGSDTNMNTEAFF.

V gene TRBV18 combines with J gene TRBJ1-2; TRBD1 might be the D (5 bases). The germline V and J ends were trimmed by 3 bases and 4 bases, with 12 bases remaining between them. Germline V gene data show CDR1 as KGHSH and CDR2 as LQKENI. The CDR3 runs to 14 residues. The CDR3 is CASSPGRDFYGYTF. For the CDR3, the DNA is TGTGCCAGCTCACCGGGCAGGGACTTCTATGGCTACACCTTC.

This rearrangement joins TRBV2 to TRBJ1-4; possibly TRBD1 for D (6 bases). Trimming shortened V by 6 bases and J by 8 bases, and 13 bases separated the two germline ends. This CDR3 region has 13 residues. The germline V gene has CDR1 SNHLY and CDR2 FYNNEI. The CDR3 sequence is CASREGVEEKLFF. The CDR3 DNA reads TGTGCCAGCAGAGAGGGGGTTGAGGAAAAACTGTTTTTT.

This sequence joins TRBV18 and TRBJ2-7, with D perhaps being TRBD1 or TRBD2 (5 bases each). The CDR3 is made up of 15 amino acids. Germline CDR1 and CDR2: KGHSH and LQKENI. The V and J ends lost 0 bases and 7 bases respectively, with 16 bases between them. The CDR3 DNA follows: TGTGCCAGCTCACCACCGGGACCGAGCCTCCGAGAGCAGTACTTC. Protein: CASSPPGPSLREQYF. Full variable domain (rest looked up from reference TRBV18 and TRBJ2-7): NAGVMQNPRHLVRRRGQEARLRCSPMKGHSHVYWYRQLPEEGLKFMVYLQKENIIDESGMPKERFSAEFPKEGPSILRIQQVVRGDSAAYFCASSPPGPSLREQYFGPGTRLTVT.

This rearrangement joins TRBV28 to TRBJ2-7; 12 positions match TRBD2. CDR1 and CDR2 from the germline V gene are MDHEN and SYDVKM. The J segment lost 1 base and the V segment lost 3 bases, leaving 4 bases of the junction unmatched. The CDR3 is 16 residues long. The CDR3 sequence: CASSLGLAGGSYEQYF. The CDR3 region has the DNA TGTGCCAGCAGTTTGGGCCTAGCGGGAGGGTCCTACGAGCAGTACTTC.

The chain employs TRBV18 and TRBJ2-1, with 7 bases lining up with TRBD1. After removal of 1 base from V and 6 bases from J, the junction contained 9 bases not matched to a gene. Per germline, CDR1 KGHSH and CDR2 LQKENI. The CDR3 consists of 16 residues. The CDR3 region has the DNA TGTGCCAGCTCACCACGGACAGGTTTGAGTGGCAATGAGCAGTTCTTC. It translates to CASSPRTGLSGNEQFF. Together with reference TRBV18 and TRBJ2-1, the CDR3 gives the full variable domain: NAGVMQNPRHLVRRRGQEARLRCSPMKGHSHVYWYRQLPEEGLKFMVYLQKENIIDESGMPKERFSAEFPKEGPSILRIQQVVRGDSAAYFCASSPRTGLSGNEQFFGPGTRLTVL.

The chain is built from TRBV7-8 and TRBJ1-2; TRBD1 agrees at 10 bases. The length of the CDR3 is 16 residues. Germline V gene lookup returns CDR1 SGHVS and CDR2 FQNEAQ. Germline trimming cut 0 bases from V and 5 bases from J; bases unmatched to any gene: 6. Here the CDR3 reads CASSLAGDRGLYGYTF. CDR3 in DNA: TGTGCCAGCAGCTTAGCCGGGGACAGGGGTTTATATGGCTACACCTTC.

The V gene is TRBV9, the J gene TRBJ1-1, with TRBD1 as a possible D gene (5 bases). Germline values: CDR1 SGDLS, CDR2 YYNGEE. CDR3 length equals 14 residues. V dropped 3 bases and J dropped 0 bases, with 9 bases sitting between them. The CDR3 DNA follows: TGTGCCAGCAGCGCACAGGTAATGAACACTGAAGCTTTCTTT. It translates to CASSAQVMNTEAFF.

The chain carries TRBV6-1 and TRBJ2-3; D remains unclear. V lost 0 bases to trimming and J lost 0 bases, with 10 bases between them. CDR1 MNHNS and CDR2 SASEGT come from the germline V gene. The CDR3 totals 16 residues. The CDR3 DNA sequence: TGTGCCAGCAGTGAAGCTTGGGCAACTAGCACAGATACGCAGTATTTT. Encoded protein: CASSEAWATSTDTQYF.

The chain couples TRBV29-1 to TRBJ2-5, with D tentatively TRBD1 or TRBD2 (6 bases each). The end of the DNA aligns better with TRBJ2-7, so the J call may be wrong. Germline assignment: CDR1 SQVTM and CDR2 ANQGSEA. The CDR3 has 13 amino acids. CDR3 nucleotide sequence: TGCAGCGTTGCCCGTATGGGGGGCGGCGAGCAGTACTTC. Its translation: CSVARMGGGEQYF.

The chain links TRBV28 to TRBJ2-3; no firm D call. V lost 5 bases and J lost 6, with 12 bases in between. This CDR3 comprises 13 residues. From germline, CDR1 is MDHEN and CDR2 SYDVKM. The CDR3 sequence is CASSPQAGDTQYF. CDR3 nucleotide sequence: TGTGCCAGCAGTCCCCAGGCTGGGGATACGCAGTATTTT. The entire variable domain, with the rest obtained from reference TRBV28 and TRBJ2-3, is as follows: DVKVTQSSRYLVKRTGEKVFLECVQDMDHENMFWYRQDPGLGLRLIYFSYDVKMKEKGDIPEGYSVSREKKERFSLILESASTNQTSMYLCASSPQAGDTQYFGPGTRLTVL.

The V and J genes are TRBV6-1 and TRBJ1-5; D remains unclear. In germline, CDR1 is MNHNS, CDR2 SASEGT. The ends were cut back, 11 bases at V and 1 base at J, with 18 bases in the middle. The CDR3 runs to 15 residues. The CDR3 loop is CASRGHPESNQPQHF. The CDR3 DNA reads TGTGCCTCTCGAGGTCACCCGGAGAGCAATCAGCCCCAGCATTTT.

The rearrangement uses TRBV2 and TRBJ2-7, with 8 nucleotides matching TRBD1. The length of the CDR3 is 14 residues. J lost 4 bases, V lost 6 bases, and 8 bases had no gene match. Germline CDR1 SNHLY, CDR2 FYNNEI. CDR3 sequence (DNA): TGTGCCAGCAGCGCCGACAGGGGAATTTACGAGCAGTACTTC. Its translation is CASSADRGIYEQYF.

Of note for this clone: This same CDR3 is encoded by further DNA sequences in the sample. The rearrangement joins TRBV5-1 to TRBJ2-7; 7 nucleotides line up with TRBD1. Looked up from germline, CDR1 is SGHRS and CDR2 is YFSETQ. There are 14 residues in the CDR3. V shed 5 bases, J shed 0 bases, and the junction held 5 bases outside the gene matches. CDR3 protein: CASSLTGSSYEQYF. CDR3 bases: TGCGCCAGCAGTCTGACAGGGAGCTCCTACGAGCAGTACTTC.

The chain employs TRBV6-5 and TRBJ2-3; possibly TRBD1 for D (5 bases). Deletions cut 2 bases from V and 13 bases from J, with 16 bases between. This CDR3 is built from 13 residues. Germline V CDR1 and CDR2: MNHEY, SVGAGI. The CDR3 bases are TGTGCCAGCAGTTACGGTATCAGGGCTTGGGAGTATTTT. Amino acids: CASSYGIRAWEYF.

This rearrangement joins TRBV21-1 to TRBJ2-7; TRBD2, the table's D call, lacks a check against the DNA. TRBV21-1 is shown as a pseudogene. The CDR3 is 17 amino acids. The CDR3 bases are TGTGCCAGCAGCAAATGGAGTAGCAGAGCGGCCGGCTACGAGCAGTACTTC. Protein sequence: CASSKWSSRAAGYEQYF.

V and J are TRBV7-2 and TRBJ2-1; D assignment may be TRBD1 or TRBD2 (5 bases each). The CDR3 sequence is 14 residues long. V shed 5 bases and J shed 9 bases, with 17 bases lying between them. The germline CDR1 and CDR2 sequences are SGHTA and FQGNSA. For the CDR3, the DNA is TGTGCCAGCAGCAGGGCGAGTGGGACGGGTGAGCAGTTCTTC. Protein sequence: CASSRASGTGEQFF.

The rearrangement links TRBV2 to TRBJ2-7, with D perhaps matching TRBD2 (5 bases). Germline assignment: CDR1 SNHLY and CDR2 FYNNEI. Trimming removed 6 bases from V and 0 bases from J, with 12 bases in between. The CDR3 is made up of 14 amino acids. CDR3 sequence: CASRAGISSYEQYF. For the CDR3, the DNA is TGTGCCAGCAGGGCGGGCATAAGCTCCTACGAGCAGTACTTC.

The chain employs TRBV5-4 and TRBJ2-1; perhaps TRBD2 as D (7 bases). The CDR3 loop spans 14 amino acids. Germline V gene sequence: CDR1 SGHNT, CDR2 YYREEE (reference sequence). Trimming left V 4 bases short and J 5 bases short, with 13 bases between. CDR3 DNA sequence: TGTGCCAGCAGCAGGGGGGGGAGCAACAATGAGCAGTTCTTC. Protein: CASSRGGSNNEQFF.

This clone has only one observation. The chain combines TRBV28 with TRBJ2-7, with 7 bases identical to TRBD1. The CDR3 loop spans 14 amino acids. V shed 7 bases and J 3 bases; nucleotides not matched to a gene: 9. Germline CDR1 and CDR2: MDHEN and SYDVKM. The CDR3 sequence is CASTLGGQSYEQYF. DNA for the CDR3: TGTGCCAGCACTCTAGGGGGACAGAGCTACGAGCAGTACTTC. Full variable domain (remainder filled in from reference TRBV28 and TRBJ2-7): DVKVTQSSRYLVKRTGEKVFLECVQDMDHENMFWYRQDPGLGLRLIYFSYDVKMKEKGDIPEGYSVSREKKERFSLILESASTNQTSMYLCASTLGGQSYEQYFGPGTRLTVT.

The gene calls are TRBV6-5 and TRBJ2-7, with 7 bases identical to TRBD1. This CDR3 has 14 residues. Germline CDR1 MNHEY, CDR2 SVGAGI. V was pared by 6 bases and J by 4 bases, with 9 bases of the junction left unmatched. CDR3 region: CASSRGTVIYEQYF. CDR3 DNA sequence: TGTGCCAGCAGCAGGGGGACAGTGATTTACGAGCAGTACTTC.